Below, one TCR beta chain is given with its context. This sample stems from a study of shared clonotypes between healthy human individuals. Profiled with immunoSEQ multiplex PCR; TCRdb holds only in-frame clones, not every one. The sample shows over 150,000 clones, 65% to 70% of them seen only once. There are 16 residues in the CDR3. V was clipped by 1 base and J by 5 bases; unmatched bases: 7. Germline V lookup: CDR1 MGHRA, CDR2 YSYEKL. The receptor's source is a young man in good health. The rearrangement joins TRBV4-1 to TRBJ2-3, with 9 bases matching TRBD1. The sample consisted of memory CD4+ T cells sorted from blood. The subset is: CD45RA-negative fraction. CDR3 DNA: TGCGCCAGCAGCCAAGCCGGGACAGGGACGGGAGATACGCAGTATTTT. Translated: CASSQAGTGTGDTQYF.